One sample yielded the 2 T cell receptor beta chains listed below, sequenced in a study of PD-L1 blockade in urothelial cancer. Documented time point: peripheral blood 6 weeks after treatment start. TCRdb keeps only in-frame clones here, not all; method: immunoSEQ multiplex PCR. The repertoire holds around 47,000 clones, with approximately 82% as singletons. The material sequenced was PBMCs, taken around atezolizumab (anti-PD-L1) treatment. The receptors were sampled from a man in his 60s with urothelial cancer.

The chain links TRBV11-3 to TRBJ2-5; 10 bases map to TRBD2. V shed 0 bases, J shed 5 bases, and the junction held 6 bases outside the gene matches. The CDR3 sequence is 16 residues long. Germline assignment: CDR1 SGHNT and CDR2 YENEEA. The DNA of the CDR3 is TGTGCCAGCAGCTTAGAGGGAAGCGGGGGGGCCGAGACCCAGTACTTC. This codes for CASSLEGSGGAETQYF. Full variable domain (remainder filled in from reference TRBV11-3 and TRBJ2-5): EAGVVQSPRYKIIEKKQPVAFWCNPISGHNTLYWYLQNLGQGPELLIRYENEEAVDDSQLPKDRFSAERLKGVDSTLKIQPAELGDSAVYLCASSLEGSGGAETQYFGPGTRLLVL.

This chain connects TRBV10-3 to TRBJ2-3, with 7 bases that match TRBD2. The junction had 10 bases not matched to a gene; V was cut back by 11 bases and J by 5 bases. This CDR3 comprises 13 residues. Germline V gene sequence: CDR1 ENHRY, CDR2 SYGVKD. The CDR3 nucleotides read TGTGCCGGCCATAGCGAGCGGGAAGATACGCAGTATTTT. Its translation is CAGHSEREDTQYF.